A selection of T cell receptor beta chains follows, all from one sample in a study of Graves' ophthalmopathy and Graves' hyperthyroidism. TCRdb re-called the multiplex PCR reads through MiXCR, storing one row per CDR3 protein. The table records a few hundred thousand distinct CDR3 sequences, around 19% of them present only once. The source material was peripheral blood. These receptors originate from a woman between 18 and 29 years old with Graves' ophthalmopathy. The CDR3 runs from the conserved cysteine through the conserved F or W. Fields, in order: J gene, clone size, V gene, D gene, CDR3 protein, CDR3 DNA. D genes are given only for firm matches. Rows may omit the clone size; those that give it use once, few, many or a size class.

j_call: TRBJ2-1
clone_size: many
v_call: TRBV7-3
d_call: -
cdr3_aa: CASSLRQGTYNEQFF
cdr3_nt: TGTGCCAGCAGCTTAAGGCAGGGAACCTACAATGAGCAGTTCTTC

j_call: TRBJ1-2
clone_size: -
v_call: TRBV9
d_call: -
cdr3_aa: CASSVMARRDYGYTF
cdr3_nt: TGTGCCAGCAGCGTAATGGCAAGGAGGGATTATGGCTACACCTTC

j_call: TRBJ1-1
clone_size: many
v_call: TRBV29-1
d_call: -
cdr3_aa: CSVVRSGEAFF
cdr3_nt: TGCAGCGTTGTTAGATCTGGCGAAGCTTTCTTT

j_call: TRBJ2-1
clone_size: few
v_call: TRBV30
d_call: TRBD2
cdr3_aa: CAWSLGTSGSYNEQFF
cdr3_nt: TGTGCCTGGAGCCTCGGTACTAGCGGGAGCTACAATGAGCAGTTCTTC

j_call: TRBJ1-4
clone_size: -
v_call: TRBV6-5
d_call: -
cdr3_aa: CASSYQDGHNEKLFF
cdr3_nt: TGTGCCAGCAGTTACCAGGACGGGCATAATGAAAAACTGTTTTTT

j_call: TRBJ1-1
clone_size: many
v_call: TRBV28
d_call: -
cdr3_aa: CASNEDKNTEAFF
cdr3_nt: TGTGCCAGCAACGAAGACAAGAACACTGAAGCTTTCTTT

j_call: TRBJ1-1
clone_size: many
v_call: TRBV12-3/TRBV12-4
d_call: TRBD1
cdr3_aa: CASSAGGAAEAFF
cdr3_nt: TGTGCCAGCAGTGCAGGGGGCGCCGCTGAAGCTTTCTTT

j_call: TRBJ1-5
clone_size: few
v_call: TRBV6-5
d_call: -
cdr3_aa: CASSFHSRDQPQHF
cdr3_nt: TGTGCCAGCAGTTTTCACAGTAGGGATCAGCCCCAGCATTTT

j_call: TRBJ2-7
clone_size: many
v_call: TRBV25-1
d_call: -
cdr3_aa: CASMGRGEQYF
cdr3_nt: TGTGCCAGCATGGGTCGGGGCGAGCAGTACTTC

j_call: TRBJ1-2
clone_size: -
v_call: TRBV6-1
d_call: -
cdr3_aa: CASSEALRVSVDYGYTF
cdr3_nt: TGTGCCAGCAGTGAAGCGCTTCGTGTTTCGGTTGACTATGGCTACACCTTC

j_call: TRBJ1-1
clone_size: -
v_call: TRBV12-3/TRBV12-4
d_call: -
cdr3_aa: CASQGTAEAFF
cdr3_nt: TGTGCCAGTCAGGGAACGGCTGAAGCTTTCTTT

j_call: TRBJ1-2
clone_size: many
v_call: TRBV6-5
d_call: -
cdr3_aa: CASSYSGQDGYTF
cdr3_nt: TGTGCCAGCAGTTACTCGGGCCAAGATGGCTACACCTTC

j_call: TRBJ1-5
clone_size: many
v_call: TRBV19
d_call: TRBD1
cdr3_aa: CASSSQGVGSNQPQHF
cdr3_nt: TGTGCCAGTAGTTCACAGGGGGTAGGGAGCAATCAGCCCCAGCATTTT

j_call: TRBJ1-5
clone_size: few
v_call: TRBV28
d_call: -
cdr3_aa: CASSYTGSPQHF
cdr3_nt: TGTGCCAGCAGTTATACAGGGTCGCCCCAGCATTTT

j_call: TRBJ1-6
clone_size: many
v_call: TRBV12-3/TRBV12-4
d_call: -
cdr3_aa: CASREVNSPLHF
cdr3_nt: TGTGCCAGCAGGGAAGTAAATTCACCCCTCCACTTT

j_call: TRBJ2-2
clone_size: many
v_call: TRBV30
d_call: -
cdr3_aa: CVWIKVTGELFF
cdr3_nt: TGTGTCTGGATTAAAGTCACCGGGGAGCTGTTTTTT

j_call: TRBJ2-7
clone_size: many
v_call: TRBV10-3
d_call: -
cdr3_aa: CAISGLPLSEQYF
cdr3_nt: TGTGCCATCAGTGGACTCCCCCTTTCGGAGCAGTACTTC

j_call: TRBJ2-7
clone_size: many
v_call: TRBV20-1
d_call: TRBD2
cdr3_aa: CSARGTSGPYEQYF
cdr3_nt: TGCAGTGCTAGAGGGACTAGCGGACCCTACGAGCAGTACTTC

j_call: TRBJ1-1
clone_size: few
v_call: TRBV6-5
d_call: TRBD1
cdr3_aa: CATLTGAVTEAFF
cdr3_nt: TGTGCCACGTTAACAGGGGCGGTCACTGAAGCTTTCTTT

j_call: TRBJ1-3
clone_size: -
v_call: TRBV12-3/TRBV12-4
d_call: -
cdr3_aa: CASSVMGGPGNTIYF
cdr3_nt: TGTGCCAGCAGCGTCATGGGGGGGCCTGGAAACACCATATATTTT

j_call: TRBJ2-7
clone_size: many
v_call: TRBV6-2/TRBV6-3
d_call: -
cdr3_aa: CASSSWGRNLYEQYF
cdr3_nt: TGTGCCAGCAGTTCGTGGGGACGGAACCTCTACGAGCAGTACTTC